What follows is one T cell receptor (beta chain) and its context. This sample is part of a study of blood T cell repertoires in COVID-19. Overall study context: Specimens from acute and convalescent COVID-19 originated in the United States, Italy and Spain. The cDNA or gDNA used as material had been derived from T cells, B-cell-depleted T cells, or PBMCs.

Germline CDR1 reads SGHNT; CDR2 reads YYREEE (reference sequence). The CDR3 spans 14 residues. V was trimmed by 4 bases and J by 3 bases, leaving 13 bases between them. Original data processing: Quantification of nucleated cells was approximated via reference gene primer amplification. Only in-frame clones appear in the TCRdb table, and some are missing; sequencing was by immunoSEQ multiplex PCR. Clone size and V and J calls were adopted from that table, with D and trimming inferred from the DNA. The top ten hold 26% of the sample, which has about 180,000 clones, 75% to 80% seen once. What was sequenced was peripheral blood. The chain links TRBV5-4 to TRBJ2-5, with D maybe TRBD2 (6 bases). The receptor was derived from a woman between 70 and 85 years old with acute or convalescent COVID-19. CDR3 bases: TGTGCCAGCAGCCGACTAGTGGGGGAAGAGACCCAGTACTTC. As protein: CASSRLVGEETQYF.